The clone carrying this TCR beta chain was seen repeatedly, ten times or more. Its specificity is unknown. This sample is drawn from a study of human T cells and chemical hapten exposure. Study as a whole: All through the roughly 25-week study, the scalp of each patient received diphenylcyclopropenone doses weekly.

The time point here: patch test 1, 2 weeks after DPC sensitization. Treatment defined: therapeutic diphenylcyclopropenone sensitization with weekly scalp DPC. Per the study methods: Sequenced samples showed a median of roughly 99,000 TCRs each, with counts running from around 25,000 to 690,000. TCRdb re-called the RACE reads with MiXCR, one entry per CDR3 protein. TCRdb's processing, not the study's, gives the V and J calls here. The data hold some 83,000 distinct CDR3 sequences, with around 10% observed a single time. CDR3 length: 18 residues. Trimming at V came to 3 bases and at J to 4 bases, leaving 9 bases not matched to a gene. Germline V gene data show CDR1 as MNHNS and CDR2 as SASEGT. Study results and limitations: DPC sensitization produced no change in TCRs with frequency above 1 in 1000.

The J gene is TRBJ2-4, the V gene TRBV6-1; 13 nucleotides match TRBD2. Sequenced material: whole blood, taken in connection with sensitization to the hapten diphenylcyclopropenone (DPC). This clonotype was sampled from a woman aged 45-59 years with alopecia areata. Some clones in this sample may be carry-over from other donors' samples. The CDR3 reads CASSDLVLAGGRKNIQYF. In DNA, the CDR3 is TGTGCCAGCAGTGATTTGGTACTAGCGGGAGGGCGTAAAAACATTCAGTACTTC.